This T cell receptor (beta chain) stems from a study of graft-versus-host responses after intestinal transplantation. Study-wide context: Recipients were all induced with anti-thymocyte globulin, then given tacrolimus and steroids for 3 to 4 years.

This clone was seen only once. Its specificity is not known. Study-wide results and caveats: Levels of circulating GvH clones at their peak were associated with early post-transplant HvG declines.

TCRdb keeps only in-frame clones here, not all; method: immunoSEQ multiplex PCR. Among about 39,000 clones listed, around 92% were seen once. The CDR3 covers 12 residues. This specimen consisted of PBMCs, obtained about nine months after transplant. V gene TRBV21-1 combines with J gene TRBJ2-7; TRBD1 is taken as the D call from the table, unchecked against the DNA. TRBV21-1 is a pseudogene locus. The source of this sequence is a human patient who received an intestinal transplant, so some T cells may come from the graft donor. CDR3 amino acids: CASSPGTGEQYF. The CDR3 bases are TGTGCCAGCAGCCCCGGGACAGGCGAGCAGTACTTC.